These 9 T cell receptor beta chains came from one sample sequenced in a study of T cell responses to AZD1222 COVID-19 vaccine. Clones were sequenced by immunoSEQ multiplex PCR, and TCRdb holds only the in-frame ones, with some missing. The sample yields 55,000 to 75,000 clones, over 60% seen once. The source was peripheral blood, collected on day 0 of AZD1222 vaccination. The receptors derive from an adult in good health.

The rearrangement uses TRBV5-6 and TRBJ2-7; no clear D. The germline CDR1 and CDR2 sequences are SGHDT and YYEEEE. Trimming removed 4 bases at V and 0 bases at J, with 14 bases between. The CDR3 is 15 residues long. CDR3: CASSTLPYTSYEQYF. The DNA of the CDR3 is TGTGCCAGCAGCACCCTTCCTTATACCTCCTACGAGCAGTACTTC.

The chain has TRBV11-1 and TRBJ2-7; D is perhaps TRBD1 or TRBD2 (6 bases each). This CDR3 contains 16 residues. The V gene's germline CDR1 is SGHAT and CDR2 FQDESV (reference sequence). The V end was cut by 2 bases, the J end by 0 bases, with 14 bases between. CDR3 DNA sequence: TGTGCCAGCAGCTTATTGCTAGGGGGGCCCTCCTACGAGCAGTACTTC. Its translation: CASSLLLGGPSYEQYF. Full variable domain (outside the CDR3, taken from reference TRBV11-1 and TRBJ2-7): EAEVAQSPRYKITEKSQAVAFWCDPISGHATLYWYRQILGQGPELLVQFQDESVVDDSQLPKDRFSAERLKGVDSTLKIQPAELGDSAMYLCASSLLLGGPSYEQYFGPGTRLTVT.

This chain joins TRBV19 and TRBJ1-2; D is unclear. CDR1 and CDR2 (germline): LNHDA, SQIVND (reference sequence). The germline V and J ends were trimmed by 6 bases and 6 bases, with 11 bases remaining between them. The CDR3 sequence is 12 residues long. The CDR3 region has the DNA TGTGCCAGTAGCAGTGAGGAGGATGGCTACACCTTC. Protein product: CASSSEEDGYTF.

The chain has TRBV5-5 and TRBJ2-5; 10 nucleotides line up with TRBD2. Trimming took 1 base from V and 2 from J; bases not matched to a gene: 5. The CDR3 covers 16 residues. Germline values: CDR1 SGHKS, CDR2 YYEKEE (reference sequence). The CDR3 DNA reads as TGTGCCAGCAGCTTGTCACTAGCGGGGACACAAGAGACCCAGTACTTC. Its translation: CASSLSLAGTQETQYF.

V usage is TRBV14 and J usage is TRBJ2-2; the D is unclear. The germline V gene has CDR1 SGHDN and CDR2 FVKESK. The CDR3 sequence is 11 residues long. V lost 2 bases to trimming and J lost 8 bases, with 3 bases between them. CDR3: CASSQSGELFF. The CDR3 DNA is TGTGCCAGCAGCCAATCGGGGGAGCTGTTTTTT.

This chain links TRBV3-1 (or the pseudogene TRBV3-2) with TRBJ2-5; D is perhaps TRBD1 or TRBD2 (6 bases each). This CDR3 is built from 15 residues. The germline V and J ends were trimmed by 2 bases and 2 bases, with 12 bases remaining between them. Per the germline V gene, CDR1 is LGHDT and CDR2 is YNNKEL (reference sequence). CDR3 protein: CASSQIRGGQETQYF. The DNA of the CDR3 is TGTGCCAGCAGCCAAATCCGAGGGGGGCAAGAGACCCAGTACTTC.

CDR3 in DNA: TGTGCCAGCAGTGAAGCGTCAGGGACGAGGAATTCACCCCTCCACTTT. It is translated as CASSEASGTRNSPLHF. The J gene is TRBJ1-6, the V gene TRBV6-1; a weak D match, TRBD1 (5 bases). This CDR3 contains 16 residues. Germline assignment: CDR1 MNHNS and CDR2 SASEGT. Trimming pared 0 bases from V and 7 bases from J, leaving 13 bases between.

The rearrangement uses TRBV6-4 and TRBJ2-6, with a possible D match to TRBD1 (5 bases). Germline V CDR1 and CDR2: MRHNA, SNTAGT. Trimming removed 5 bases at V and 2 bases at J, with 7 bases between. The CDR3 has 14 residues. DNA of the CDR3: TGTGCCAGCAGTCCAGGGCCTGGGGCCAACGTCCTGACTTTC. Its protein is CASSPGPGANVLTF.

The chain recombines TRBV5-4 with TRBJ2-2; a weak D match, TRBD2 (6 bases). This CDR3 region has 14 residues. Trimming took off 8 bases at V and 2 bases at J, with 13 bases between the two ends. From germline, CDR1 is SGHNT and CDR2 YYREEE (reference sequence). CDR3 bases: TGTGCCAGTACGGCGGGGCTAAACACCGGGGAGCTGTTTTTT. Amino acid sequence: CASTAGLNTGELFF.